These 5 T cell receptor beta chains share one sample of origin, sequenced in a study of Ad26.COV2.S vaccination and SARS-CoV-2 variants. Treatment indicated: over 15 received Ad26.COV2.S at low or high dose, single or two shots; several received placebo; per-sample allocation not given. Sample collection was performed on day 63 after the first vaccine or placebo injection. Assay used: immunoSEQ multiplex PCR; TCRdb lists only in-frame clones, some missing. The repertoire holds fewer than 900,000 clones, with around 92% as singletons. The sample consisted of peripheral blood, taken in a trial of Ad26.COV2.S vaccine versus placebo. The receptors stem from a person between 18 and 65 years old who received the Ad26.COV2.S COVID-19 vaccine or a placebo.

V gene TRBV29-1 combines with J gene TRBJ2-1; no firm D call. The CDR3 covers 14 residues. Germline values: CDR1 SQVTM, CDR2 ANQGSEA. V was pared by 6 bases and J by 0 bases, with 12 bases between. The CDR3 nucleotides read TGCAGCGTCGGTGAAAGGAGCTCCTACAATGAGCAGTTCTTC. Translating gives CSVGERSSYNEQFF.

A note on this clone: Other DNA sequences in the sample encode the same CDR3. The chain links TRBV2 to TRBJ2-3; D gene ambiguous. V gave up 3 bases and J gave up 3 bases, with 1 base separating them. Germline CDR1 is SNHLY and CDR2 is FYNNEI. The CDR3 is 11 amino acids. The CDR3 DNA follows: TGTGCCAGCAGTGAGACAGATACGCAGTATTTT. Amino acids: CASSETDTQYF.

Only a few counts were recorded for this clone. The CDR3 spells CASSQLGWRHTEAFF. The DNA for the CDR3 is TGCGCCAGCAGTCAATTAGGATGGCGGCACACTGAAGCTTTCTTT. The chain is built from TRBV23-1 and TRBJ1-1; D is ambiguous. TRBV23-1 is recorded as an ORF, its role being uncertain. V lost 1 base to trimming and J lost 3 bases, with 12 bases between them. This CDR3 has 15 amino acids.

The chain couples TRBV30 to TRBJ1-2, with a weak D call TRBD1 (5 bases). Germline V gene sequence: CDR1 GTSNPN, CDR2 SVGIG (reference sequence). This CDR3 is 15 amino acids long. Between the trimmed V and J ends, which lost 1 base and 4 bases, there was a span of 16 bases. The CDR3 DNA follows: TGTGCCTGGAGTGCAGGGCGAACTTCACCCTATGGCTACACCTTC. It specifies CAWSAGRTSPYGYTF.

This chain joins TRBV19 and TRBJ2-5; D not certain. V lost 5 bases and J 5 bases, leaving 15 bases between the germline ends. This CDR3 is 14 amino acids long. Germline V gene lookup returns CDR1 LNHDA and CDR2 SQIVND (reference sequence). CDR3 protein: CASSPPYAEETQYF. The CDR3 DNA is TGTGCCAGTAGTCCCCCCTACGCGGAGGAGACCCAGTACTTC. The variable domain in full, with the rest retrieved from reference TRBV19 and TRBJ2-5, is DGGITQSPKYLFRKEGQNVTLSCEQNLNHDAMYWYRQDPGQGLRLIYYSQIVNDFQKGDIAEGYSVSREKKESFPLTVTSAQKNPTAFYLCASSPPYAEETQYFGPGTRLLVL.